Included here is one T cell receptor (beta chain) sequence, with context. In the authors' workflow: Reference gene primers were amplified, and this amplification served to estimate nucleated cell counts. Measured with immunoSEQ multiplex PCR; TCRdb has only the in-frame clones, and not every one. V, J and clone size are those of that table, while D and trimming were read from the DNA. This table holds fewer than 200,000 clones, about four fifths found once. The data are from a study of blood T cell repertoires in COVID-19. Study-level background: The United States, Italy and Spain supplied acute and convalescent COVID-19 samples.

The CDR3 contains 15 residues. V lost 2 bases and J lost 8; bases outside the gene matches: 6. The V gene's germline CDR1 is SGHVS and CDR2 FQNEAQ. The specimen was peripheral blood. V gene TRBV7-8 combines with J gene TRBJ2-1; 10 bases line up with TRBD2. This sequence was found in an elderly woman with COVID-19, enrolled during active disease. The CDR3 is CASSLQLAGRDEQFF. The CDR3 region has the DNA TGTGCCAGCAGCTTACAACTAGCGGGGAGGGATGAGCAGTTCTTC. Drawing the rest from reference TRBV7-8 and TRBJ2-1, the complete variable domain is GAGVSQSPRYKVAKRGQDVALRCDPISGHVSLFWYQQALGQGPEFLTYFQNEAQLDKSGLPSDRFFAERPEGSVSTLKIQRTQQEDSAVYLCASSLQLAGRDEQFFGPGTRLTVL.